A selection of T cell receptor beta chains follows, all from one sample in a study of cytomegalovirus exposure and HLA in healthy donors. Sequencing used immunoSEQ multiplex PCR; TCRdb keeps in-frame clones, though not all of them. The sample records roughly 190,000 clones, 86% being singletons. What was sequenced was PBMCs. Receptors originate from a woman aged 18-29 years in good health and CMV-seronegative. The CDR3 runs from the conserved cysteine through the conserved F or W. The order of the fields is V gene, J gene, CDR3 protein.

>TRBV5-6|TRBJ1-1
CASSPTGLEYTEAFF
>TRBV7-6|TRBJ2-7
CASSLLRGHYEQYF
>TRBV9|TRBJ2-5
CASSVQGDNQETQYF
>TRBV19|TRBJ1-5
CASSRDRGLSQPQHF
>TRBV11-2|TRBJ1-2
CASSLGGGNYGYTF
>TRBV6-5|TRBJ2-5
CASSYSTLPQETQYF
>TRBV19|TRBJ1-1
CASSYPGQNTEAFF
>TRBV19|TRBJ2-5
CASNPGGNRETQYF
>TRBV27|TRBJ1-2
CASRGQGYSGYTF
>TRBV5-4|TRBJ2-7
CASSPTSATYEQYF
>TRBV27|TRBJ1-1
CASSLWDRGVDTEAFF
>TRBV10-2|TRBJ2-7
CASSGTGHEQYF
>TRBV6-1|TRBJ1-6
CASSEEGRGNSPLHF
>TRBV27|TRBJ2-3
CASSAPRDRGSGDTQYF
>TRBV2|TRBJ2-5
CASSEGPIVGGRGKETQYF
>TRBV5-1|TRBJ2-7
CASRIGTGANEQYF
>TRBV7-9|TRBJ2-7
CASSPTRQGLSYEQYF
>TRBV6-1|TRBJ1-2
CASSELGTGDYGYTF
>TRBV7-9|TRBJ2-3
CASSLAAGGDTQYF
>TRBV7-6|TRBJ1-1
CASSLTAGNTEAFF
>TRBV5-1|TRBJ2-1
CASSLLAEGSYNEQFF
>TRBV5-6|TRBJ2-7
CASSPLGREGLEQYF
>TRBV7-8|TRBJ1-5
CASSLGPTGQGALGNQPQHF
>TRBV6-6|TRBJ1-5
CASRPRSGNQPQHF
>TRBV7-9|TRBJ2-1
CASSSGTGNEQFF
>TRBV5-5|TRBJ1-1
CASSLIRNTEAFF
>TRBV10-2|TRBJ2-2
CAARSFNTGELFF
>TRBV6-4|TRBJ1-6
CASSEDLGRGNSPLHF
>TRBV27|TRBJ2-2
CASSFFLSGGAGELFF
>TRBV29-1|TRBJ2-7
CSVAQTGTPYEQYF
>TRBV6-4|TRBJ2-3
CASSPLAGGPDTQYF
>TRBV12-5|TRBJ2-2
CASGLPPGLTGELFF
>TRBV5-1|TRBJ2-5
CASSMSRETQYF
>TRBV7-8|TRBJ1-5
CASGQQGAGNQPQHF
>TRBV5-1|TRBJ1-1
CASRPDRVTEAFF
>TRBV7-6|TRBJ2-7
CASSSPTSGSYEQYF
>TRBV7-9|TRBJ1-2
CASSSLGGQVLYGYTF
>TRBV4-1|TRBJ1-5
CASSQVTGGDQPQHF
>TRBV9|TRBJ2-3
CASSVAPSGSASDTQYF
>TRBV6-1|TRBJ1-5
CASSGQGRDQPQHF
>TRBV2|TRBJ1-6
CASRDRDSPLHF
>TRBV25-1|TRBJ1-3
CASSESLWDRGYGNTIYF
>TRBV7-9|TRBJ2-7
CASSQGMGRTPTQQYF
>TRBV6-5|TRBJ1-2
CASRLEHYGYTF
>TRBV7-8|TRBJ2-7
CASSLGGSGNYEQYF
>TRBV6-5|TRBJ2-1
CASKGLGARNNEQFF
>TRBV10-1|TRBJ2-2
CASSLAGGGAGELFF
>TRBV5-1|TRBJ1-2
CASSYTGGRVYGYTF
>TRBV7-8|TRBJ1-3
CASSLPALGHGNTIYF
>TRBV30|TRBJ2-3
CAWSRTSGGVTDTQYF
>TRBV6-6|TRBJ1-1
CASSYFSRDTEAFF